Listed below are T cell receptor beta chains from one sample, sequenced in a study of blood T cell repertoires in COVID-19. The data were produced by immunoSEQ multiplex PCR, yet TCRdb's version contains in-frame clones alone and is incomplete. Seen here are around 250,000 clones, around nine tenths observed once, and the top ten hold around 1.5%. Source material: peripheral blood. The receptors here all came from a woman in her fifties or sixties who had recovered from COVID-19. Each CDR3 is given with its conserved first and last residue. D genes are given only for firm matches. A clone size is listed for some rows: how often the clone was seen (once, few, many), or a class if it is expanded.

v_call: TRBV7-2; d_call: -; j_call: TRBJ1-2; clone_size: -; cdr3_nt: TGTGCCAGCAGCTTAGAACTTAACTATGGCTACACCTTC; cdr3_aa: CASSLELNYGYTF
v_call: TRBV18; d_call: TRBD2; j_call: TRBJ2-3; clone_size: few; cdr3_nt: TGTGCCAGCTCCCTCGGACTAGCGGGGTTTTCGGATACGCAGTATTTT; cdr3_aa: CASSLGLAGFSDTQYF
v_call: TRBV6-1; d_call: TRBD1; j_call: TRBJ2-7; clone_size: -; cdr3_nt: TGTGCCAGCAGTGAATTTCAGGACAGGATATACGAGCAGTACTTC; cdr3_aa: CASSEFQDRIYEQYF
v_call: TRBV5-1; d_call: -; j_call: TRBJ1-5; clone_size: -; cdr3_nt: TGCGCCAGCAGCTTGGACAGTCCTCAGCCCCAGCATTTT; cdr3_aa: CASSLDSPQPQHF
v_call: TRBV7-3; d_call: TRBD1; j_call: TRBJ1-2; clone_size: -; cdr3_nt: TGTGCCAGCAGCCGGGACAGGTTAAACTATGGCTACACCTTC; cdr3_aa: CASSRDRLNYGYTF
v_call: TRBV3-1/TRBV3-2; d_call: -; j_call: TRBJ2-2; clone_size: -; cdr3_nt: TGTGCCAGCAGCCACCTTTACACCGGGGAGCTGTTTTTT; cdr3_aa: CASSHLYTGELFF
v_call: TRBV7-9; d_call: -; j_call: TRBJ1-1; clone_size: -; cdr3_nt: TGTGCCAGCAGCCCCCCTTCATGGGCAGCCGAAGCTTTCTTT; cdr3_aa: CASSPPSWAAEAFF
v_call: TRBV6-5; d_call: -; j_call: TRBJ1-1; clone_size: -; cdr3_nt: TGTGCCAGCAGTTACTCGACACTGAACACTGAAGCTTTCTTT; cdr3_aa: CASSYSTLNTEAFF
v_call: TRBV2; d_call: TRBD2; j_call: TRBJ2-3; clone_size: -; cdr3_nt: TGTGCCAGCACCCTGGGGCCTAGCGGGCCCACAGATACGCAGTATTTT; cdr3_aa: CASTLGPSGPTDTQYF
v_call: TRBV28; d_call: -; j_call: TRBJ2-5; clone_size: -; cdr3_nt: TGTGCCAGCAGTCCCCAACTAATGCTCGGAGAGACCCAGTACTTC; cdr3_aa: CASSPQLMLGETQYF
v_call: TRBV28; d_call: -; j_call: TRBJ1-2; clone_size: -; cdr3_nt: TGTGCCTCTACCAGGTCTAACTATGGCTACACCTTC; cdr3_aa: CASTRSNYGYTF
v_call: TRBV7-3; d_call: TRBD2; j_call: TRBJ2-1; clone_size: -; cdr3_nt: TGTGCCAGCAGCTTAACGTTAACGGAAACCGGGACTAGCGGTTACAATGAGCAGTTCTTC; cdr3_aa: CASSLTLTETGTSGYNEQFF
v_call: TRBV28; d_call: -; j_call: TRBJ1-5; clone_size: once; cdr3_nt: TGTGCCAGCAGTTTAGCGGACTATAGCAATCAGCCCCAGCATTTT; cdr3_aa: CASSLADYSNQPQHF
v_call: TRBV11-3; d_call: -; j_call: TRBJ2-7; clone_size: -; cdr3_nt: TGTGCCAGCAGCCAGGGATCCTACGAGCAGTACTTC; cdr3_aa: CASSQGSYEQYF
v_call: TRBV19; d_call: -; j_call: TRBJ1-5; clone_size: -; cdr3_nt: TGTGCCAGTAGTATTTCCGGGGGGCAGCCCCAGCATTTT; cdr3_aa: CASSISGGQPQHF
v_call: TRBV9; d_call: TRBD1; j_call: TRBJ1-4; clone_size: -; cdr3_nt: TGTGCCAGCAGCCTCCGACAGGGTCCGGATGAAAAACTGTTTTTT; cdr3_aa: CASSLRQGPDEKLFF
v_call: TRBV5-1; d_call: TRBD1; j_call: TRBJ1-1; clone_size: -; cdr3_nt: TGCGCCAGCAGCTCACAGGGGGCTGAAGCTTTCTTT; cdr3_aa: CASSSQGAEAFF
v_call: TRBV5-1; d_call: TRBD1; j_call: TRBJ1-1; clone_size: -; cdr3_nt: TGCGCCAGCCGACAGGGGGGGATCACTGAAGCTTTCTTT; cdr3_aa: CASRQGGITEAFF
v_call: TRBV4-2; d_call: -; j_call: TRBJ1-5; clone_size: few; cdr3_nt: TGTGCCAGCAGCCAAGTTGGGCCCGCCAGCAATCAGCCCCAGCATTTT; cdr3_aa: CASSQVGPASNQPQHF
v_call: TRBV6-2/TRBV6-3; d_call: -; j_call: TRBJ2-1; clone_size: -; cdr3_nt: TGTGCCAGCAGCCCCAACAGGGTAAATGAGCAGTTCTTC; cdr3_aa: CASSPNRVNEQFF
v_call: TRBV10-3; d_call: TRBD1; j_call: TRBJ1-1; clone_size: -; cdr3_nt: TGTGCCATCAGTGACAGGCAGGGGGCCGGGAACACTGAAGCTTTCTTT; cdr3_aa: CAISDRQGAGNTEAFF
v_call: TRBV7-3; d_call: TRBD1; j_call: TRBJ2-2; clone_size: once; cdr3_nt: TGTGCCAGCAGCTTATCCAGGGGGCTCACCGGGGAGCTGTTTTTT; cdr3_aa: CASSLSRGLTGELFF
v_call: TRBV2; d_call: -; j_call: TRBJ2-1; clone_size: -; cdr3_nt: TGTGCCACATGGGGACTGACTGGCGATGAGCAGTTCTTC; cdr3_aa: CATWGLTGDEQFF
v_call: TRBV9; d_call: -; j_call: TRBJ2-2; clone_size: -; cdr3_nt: TGTGCCAGCAGTGGTATGGGGGCTGGTGGGGAGCTGTTTTTT; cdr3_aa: CASSGMGAGGELFF
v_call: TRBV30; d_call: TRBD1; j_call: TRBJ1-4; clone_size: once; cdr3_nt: TGTGCCTGGATAGCGGGACAGGGGGCTGGGGCTAATGAAAAACTGTTTTTT; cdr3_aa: CAWIAGQGAGANEKLFF
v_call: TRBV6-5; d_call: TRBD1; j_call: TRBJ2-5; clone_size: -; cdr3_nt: TGTGCCAGCAGGAGACAGGGGGGAGAGACCCAGTACTTC; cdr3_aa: CASRRQGGETQYF
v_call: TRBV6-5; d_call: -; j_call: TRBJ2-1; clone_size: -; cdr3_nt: TGTGCCAGCAGGGAGTACAATGAGCAGTTCTTC; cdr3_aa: CASREYNEQFF
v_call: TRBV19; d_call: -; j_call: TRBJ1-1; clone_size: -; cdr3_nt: TGTGCCAGTAGAAACCTTGGACAGAAGATGAACACTGAAGCTTTCTTT; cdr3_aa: CASRNLGQKMNTEAFF
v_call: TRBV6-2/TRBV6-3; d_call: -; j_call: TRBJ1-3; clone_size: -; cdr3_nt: TGTGCCAGCAGTCCGACAAGAACGAGAAACACCATATATTTT; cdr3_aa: CASSPTRTRNTIYF
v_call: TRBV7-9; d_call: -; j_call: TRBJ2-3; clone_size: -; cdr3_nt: TGTGCCAGCAGCTCCACGGAGGTCGCAGATACGCAGTATTTT; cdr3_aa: CASSSTEVADTQYF
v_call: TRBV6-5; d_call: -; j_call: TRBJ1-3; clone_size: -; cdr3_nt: TGTGCCAGCAACTCCATCGGCTCTGGAAACACCATATATTTT; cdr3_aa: CASNSIGSGNTIYF
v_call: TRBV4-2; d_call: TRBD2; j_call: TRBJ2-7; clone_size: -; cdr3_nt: TGTGCCAGCAGCCAGGGACTAGCGGGGGTCGAGCAGTACTTC; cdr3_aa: CASSQGLAGVEQYF
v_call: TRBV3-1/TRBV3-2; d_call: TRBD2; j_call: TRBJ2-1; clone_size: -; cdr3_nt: TGTGCCAGCAGCCAAGTGAGGGCGGGGGGATACCACAATGAGCAGTTCTTC; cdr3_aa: CASSQVRAGGYHNEQFF
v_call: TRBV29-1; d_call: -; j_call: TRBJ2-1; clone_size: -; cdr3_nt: TGCAGCGTTGACGTTGGGCAGGGCGATAGGAATGAGCAGTTCTTC; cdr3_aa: CSVDVGQGDRNEQFF
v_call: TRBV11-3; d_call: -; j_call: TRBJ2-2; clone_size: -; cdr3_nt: TGTGCCAGCAGCTTACGGACAGCAGACACCGGGGAGCTGTTTTTT; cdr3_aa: CASSLRTADTGELFF
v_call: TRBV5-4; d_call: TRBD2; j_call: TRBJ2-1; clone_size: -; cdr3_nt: TGTGCCAGCAGCCAGGGCGGGGGAACCTACAATGAGCAGTTCTTC; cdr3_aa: CASSQGGGTYNEQFF
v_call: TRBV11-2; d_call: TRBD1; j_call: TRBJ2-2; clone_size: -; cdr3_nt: TGTGCCAGCAGCTTAGGGGGGACAGGGAGGATAACCGGGGAGCTGTTTTTT; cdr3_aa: CASSLGGTGRITGELFF
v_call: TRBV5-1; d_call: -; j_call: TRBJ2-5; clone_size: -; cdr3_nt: TGCGCCAGCAGAGCGGCGCTAGCGTCGGGCGAGACCCAGTACTTC; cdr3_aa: CASRAALASGETQYF
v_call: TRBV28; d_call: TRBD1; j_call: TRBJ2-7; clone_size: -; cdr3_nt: TGTGCCAGCAGTAGGGGGCTGTTCTACGAGCAGTACTTC; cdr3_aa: CASSRGLFYEQYF
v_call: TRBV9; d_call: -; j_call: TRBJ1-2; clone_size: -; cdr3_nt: TGTGCCAGCAGCGAAAGCACAGGAAACTATGGCTACACCTTC; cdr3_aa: CASSESTGNYGYTF
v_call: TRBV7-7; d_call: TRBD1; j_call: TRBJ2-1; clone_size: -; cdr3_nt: TGTGCTAGCAGCGTGGACAGGGGTAATGAGCAGTTCTTC; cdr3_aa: CASSVDRGNEQFF
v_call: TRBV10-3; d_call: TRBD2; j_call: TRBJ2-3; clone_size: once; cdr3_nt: TGTGCCATGCGCGAGCGGGGGGATGCAGATACGCAGTATTTT; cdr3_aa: CAMRERGDADTQYF
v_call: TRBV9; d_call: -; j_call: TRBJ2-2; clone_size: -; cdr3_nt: TGTGCCAGCAGCGTTGAGCAGAACGCGGCGCGGACCGGGGAGCTGTTTTTT; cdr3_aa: CASSVEQNAARTGELFF
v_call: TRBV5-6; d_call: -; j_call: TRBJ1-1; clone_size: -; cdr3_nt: TGTGCCAGCAGCTTTTACAGACTGAACACTGAAGCTTTCTTT; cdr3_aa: CASSFYRLNTEAFF
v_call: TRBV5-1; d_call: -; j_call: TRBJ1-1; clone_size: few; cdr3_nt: TGCGCCAGCAGCTTGGACAGGATGAACACTGAAGCTTTCTTT; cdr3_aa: CASSLDRMNTEAFF
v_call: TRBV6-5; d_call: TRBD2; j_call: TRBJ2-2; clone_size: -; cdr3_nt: TGTGCCAGCAGTTACGGCGGGGGACGCACCGGGGAGCTGTTTTTT; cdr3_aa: CASSYGGGRTGELFF
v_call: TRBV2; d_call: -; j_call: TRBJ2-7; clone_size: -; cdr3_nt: TGTGCCAGCAGTGCCATCTACGAGCAGTACTTC; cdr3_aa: CASSAIYEQYF
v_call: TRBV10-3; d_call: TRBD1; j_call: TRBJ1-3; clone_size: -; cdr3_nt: TGTGCCATCAGTGAGTCGGTGACAGGGCGCAACACCATATATTTT; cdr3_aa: CAISESVTGRNTIYF
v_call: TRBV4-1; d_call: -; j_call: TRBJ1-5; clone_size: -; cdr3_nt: TGCGCCAGCAGCCTCATCAGGGGCGCTTATCAGCCCCAGCATTTT; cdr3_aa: CASSLIRGAYQPQHF
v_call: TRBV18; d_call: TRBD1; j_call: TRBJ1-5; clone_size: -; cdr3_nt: TGTGCCAGCTCACCGGACAGGACCTATCAGCCCCAGCATTTT; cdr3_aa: CASSPDRTYQPQHF
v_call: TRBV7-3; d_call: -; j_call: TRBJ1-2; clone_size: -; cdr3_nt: TGTGCCAGCAGCTTAATGCGGGGGAATGGCTACACCTTC; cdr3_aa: CASSLMRGNGYTF
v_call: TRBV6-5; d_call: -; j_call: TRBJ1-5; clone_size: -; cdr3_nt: TGTGCCAGCAGTTACTCCGTGGGCAACAATCAGCCCCAGCATTTT; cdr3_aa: CASSYSVGNNQPQHF
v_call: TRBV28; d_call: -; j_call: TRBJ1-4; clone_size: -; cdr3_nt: TGTGCCAGCAGTTTATGGGGTTGGGAGCAAACTAATGAAAAACTGTTTTTT; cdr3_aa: CASSLWGWEQTNEKLFF
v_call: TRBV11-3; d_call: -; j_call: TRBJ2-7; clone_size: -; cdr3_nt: TGTGCCAGCAGCGCCAGAGGGGGTTCCTACGAGCAGTACTTC; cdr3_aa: CASSARGGSYEQYF
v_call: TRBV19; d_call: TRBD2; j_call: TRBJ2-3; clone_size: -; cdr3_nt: TGTGCCAGTAGTATCCCCGGGGGGGCCTCTAGCAACGCAGATACGCAGTATTTT; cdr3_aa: CASSIPGGASSNADTQYF
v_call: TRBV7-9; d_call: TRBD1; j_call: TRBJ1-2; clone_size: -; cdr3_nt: TGTGCCAGCAGCGGGGACAGGAAGGACTACACCTTC; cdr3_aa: CASSGDRKDYTF
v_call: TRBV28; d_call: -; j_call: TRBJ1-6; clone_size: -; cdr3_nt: TGTGCCAGCAGTTTATCGGGGGTAGGTTCACCCCTCCACTTT; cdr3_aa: CASSLSGVGSPLHF
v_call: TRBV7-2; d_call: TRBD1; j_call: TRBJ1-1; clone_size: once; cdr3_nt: TGTGCCAGCAGCTTGACAGGGACGAACACTGAAGCTTTCTTT; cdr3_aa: CASSLTGTNTEAFF
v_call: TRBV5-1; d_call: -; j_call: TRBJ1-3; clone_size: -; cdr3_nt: TGCGCCAGCAGCTTGGACGCAGGTCCTTTCTCTGGAAACACCATATATTTT; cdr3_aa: CASSLDAGPFSGNTIYF